The 27 T cell receptor beta chains in this list originate from one sample, sequenced in a study of blood T cell repertoires in COVID-19. Profiling relied on immunoSEQ multiplex PCR, and the TCRdb table lists in-frame clones only, not all of them. Here the sample spans 200,000 to 250,000 clones, roughly four fifths being singletons. The sequencing input was PBMCs or T cells enriched from blood (not recorded which). These receptors were obtained from a man aged 40-50 years who had recovered from COVID-19.

The chain links TRBV6-5 to TRBJ1-4; D call uncertain. The CDR3 is 15 residues long. Trimming shortened V by 7 bases and J by 0 bases, and 12 bases separated the two germline ends. Germline-derived CDR1 and CDR2 are MNHEY and SVGAGI. The CDR3, as DNA: TGTGCCAGCACCTCCGGGTGGCCAACTAATGAAAAACTGTTTTTT. This encodes CASTSGWPTNEKLFF.

The chain is built from TRBV11-2 and TRBJ2-6; no clear D. V lost 0 bases and J lost 0, with 9 bases in between. The CDR3 spans 17 residues. CDR1 SGHAT and CDR2 FQNNGV come from the germline V gene. The CDR3 reads CASSLDLGLSGANVLTF. Written as DNA, the CDR3 is TGTGCCAGCAGCTTAGATCTTGGCCTCTCTGGGGCCAACGTCCTGACTTTC.

The chain joins TRBV9 to TRBJ1-1; D call uncertain. Germline V CDR1 and CDR2: SGDLS, YYNGEE. CDR3 length: 13 amino acids. V was trimmed by 5 bases and J by 1 base, leaving 9 bases between them. The DNA for the CDR3 is TGTGCCAGCAGGGGAGCCGGGAACACTGAAGCTTTCTTT. Encoded protein: CASRGAGNTEAFF.

The chain couples TRBV7-9 to TRBJ1-2; D ambiguous. Per germline, CDR1 SEHNR and CDR2 FQNEAQ (reference sequence). V shed 1 base and J shed 4 bases, with 16 bases lying between them. The CDR3 is made up of 16 amino acids. Here the CDR3 DNA reads TGTGCCAGCAGCTTAGGGCCATCCTTCTCATCCTATGGCTACACCTTC. The encoded protein is CASSLGPSFSSYGYTF.

This clone occurred a few times. This rearrangement joins TRBV5-4 to TRBJ1-2; 8 bases are a match to TRBD1. This CDR3 comprises 15 residues. In germline, CDR1 is SGHNT, CDR2 YYREEE (reference sequence). Losses at the gene ends were 4 bases for V and 6 bases for J; bases not matched to a gene: 11. In DNA, the CDR3 is TGTGCCAGCAGCCCCTGGTCAGGGGGCGCGAATGGCTACACCTTC. Its translation is CASSPWSGGANGYTF.

This clone appeared once. The chain combines TRBV9 with TRBJ1-6, with 8 bases lining up with TRBD1. This CDR3 comprises 16 residues. The germline V gene encodes CDR1 SGDLS and CDR2 YYNGEE. Germline trimming cut 3 bases from V and 6 bases from J; bases unmatched to any gene: 8. CDR3 in amino acids: CASSASRDRLNSPLHF. CDR3 in DNA: TGTGCCAGCAGCGCTTCCCGGGACAGGCTTAATTCACCCCTCCACTTT.

V gene TRBV5-1 combines with J gene TRBJ1-4; TRBD1 might be the D (5 bases). Trimming removed 0 bases from V and 3 bases from J, with 9 bases in between. CDR3 length equals 15 residues. Germline lookup yields CDR1 SGHRS and CDR2 YFSETQ. The DNA for the CDR3 is TGCGCCAGCAGCTTGGGCGCAGGGCCTAATGAAAAACTGTTTTTT. Translated: CASSLGAGPNEKLFF.

This chain's CDR3 is CASSLRQAGETQYF. CDR3 nucleotide sequence: TGTGCCAGCAGCTTACGACAGGCTGGCGAGACCCAGTACTTC. This chain joins TRBV13 and TRBJ2-5; the D gene is possibly TRBD1 (6 bases). The length of the CDR3 is 14 residues. V was cut by 2 bases and J by 5 bases, with 12 bases left in between. Germline V gives CDR1 PRHDT, CDR2 FYEKMQ (reference sequence).

The chain combines TRBV2 with TRBJ2-7, with 8 bases matching TRBD1. Trimming took 6 bases from V and 5 from J; bases not matched to a gene: 9. This CDR3 region has 14 residues. Germline lookup yields CDR1 SNHLY and CDR2 FYNNEI. The CDR3 spells CASRWFQGADEQYF. Written as DNA, the CDR3 is TGTGCCAGCAGATGGTTTCAGGGGGCTGACGAGCAGTACTTC.

The V and J genes are TRBV4-1 and TRBJ2-6, with D tentatively TRBD2 (6 bases). The germline V gene encodes CDR1 MGHRA and CDR2 YSYEKL. V lost 5 bases and J 0 bases, leaving 20 bases between the germline ends. CDR3 length equals 19 residues. The CDR3 DNA reads as TGCGCCAGCAGCTCTGCTCTCGGGCTCGGGAGCTCTGGGGCCAACGTCCTGACTTTC. This translates into CASSSALGLGSSGANVLTF.

The rearrangement joins TRBV10-1 to TRBJ2-3, with D unclear. The CDR3 spans 12 residues. Trimming removed 4 bases from V and 4 bases from J, with 6 bases in between. Looked up from germline, CDR1 is WNHNN and CDR2 is SYGVQD (reference sequence). CDR3: CASSARPDTQYF. In nucleotides, the CDR3 is TGCGCCAGCAGTGCGCGGCCAGATACGCAGTATTTT.

The chain joins TRBV6-6 to TRBJ1-1; D possibly corresponds to TRBD1 (5 bases). Germline CDR1 reads MNHNY; CDR2 reads SVGAGI (reference sequence). The CDR3 spans 15 residues. Trimming took 2 bases from V and 1 from J, leaving 11 bases between them. CDR3 bases: TGTGCCAGCAGTTACGCAGGGAGGTCGAACACTGAAGCTTTCTTT. Amino acids: CASSYAGRSNTEAFF.

V is TRBV5-1 and J is TRBJ1-4; D gene uncertain. Trimming left V 2 bases short and J 3 bases short, with 11 bases between. Germline CDR1 is SGHRS and CDR2 is YFSETQ. The CDR3 spans 15 residues. CDR3 nucleotides: TGCGCCAGCAGCTTAGCGGCAGTCGCTAATGAAAAACTGTTTTTT. Residues: CASSLAAVANEKLFF.

This chain connects TRBV7-8 to TRBJ2-5; D is perhaps TRBD2 (5 bases). The CDR3 length is 13 residues. V was clipped by 5 bases and J by 3 bases, with 10 bases between them. Germline CDR1 reads SGHVS; CDR2 reads FQNEAQ. The CDR3 bases are TGTGCCAGCAGCATAGGACTTAAAGAGACCCAGTACTTC. This codes for CASSIGLKETQYF. The variable domain in full, with the rest retrieved from reference TRBV7-8 and TRBJ2-5, is GAGVSQSPRYKVAKRGQDVALRCDPISGHVSLFWYQQALGQGPEFLTYFQNEAQLDKSGLPSDRFFAERPEGSVSTLKIQRTQQEDSAVYLCASSIGLKETQYFGPGTRLLVL.

V gene TRBV30 combines with J gene TRBJ2-1; 7 positions match TRBD2. Germline CDR1 reads GTSNPN; CDR2 reads SVGIG (reference sequence). The length of the CDR3 is 15 residues. Trimming at V came to 8 bases and at J to 7 bases, leaving 17 bases not matched to a gene. The CDR3 loop is CAGRRASGVRNEQFF. The CDR3 DNA follows: TGTGCCGGACGCCGGGCGAGCGGGGTAAGGAATGAGCAGTTCTTC.

This clone was counted only a few times. J is TRBJ2-7 and V is TRBV5-1, with 8 bases lining up with TRBD2. This CDR3 comprises 14 residues. Germline-derived CDR1 and CDR2 are SGHRS and YFSETQ. Losses at the gene ends were 4 bases for V and 8 bases for J; bases not matched to a gene: 11. This chain's CDR3 is CASSEWEAGVQQYF. For the CDR3, the DNA is TGCGCCAGCAGCGAATGGGAAGCGGGAGTTCAGCAGTACTTC.

J is TRBJ2-7 and V is TRBV30; TRBD1 aligns across 7 bases. Per the germline V gene, CDR1 is GTSNPN and CDR2 is SVGIG (reference sequence). This CDR3 spans 15 amino acids. Trimming cost V 2 bases and J 3 bases; bases outside gene matches: 10. CDR3 residues: CAWSIPGTVSYEQYF. The CDR3 region has the DNA TGTGCCTGGAGTATTCCCGGGACAGTCAGCTACGAGCAGTACTTC.

This clone was detected only a few times. The chain is built from TRBV27 and TRBJ1-1; a weak D match, TRBD1 (5 bases). CDR3 length equals 14 residues. Trimming stripped 4 bases from V and 6 bases from J, with 15 bases between. From germline, CDR1 is MNHEY and CDR2 SMNVEV (reference sequence). DNA for the CDR3: TGTGCCAGCAGTTCACAACCCAAGGGGTCTGAAGCTTTCTTT. The encoded protein is CASSSQPKGSEAFF.

The chain uses TRBV5-6 and TRBJ1-1; tentatively, D is TRBD1 (5 bases). This CDR3 spans 15 amino acids. Germline V gives CDR1 SGHDT, CDR2 YYEEEE. Trimming removed 0 bases at V and 1 base at J, with 10 bases between. CDR3 protein: CASSLAPTENTEAFF. The CDR3 DNA is TGTGCCAGCAGCTTGGCCCCGACAGAGAACACTGAAGCTTTCTTT.

This clone was counted only a few times. The J gene is TRBJ2-2, the V gene TRBV11-3, with a tentative D call TRBD2 (6 bases). The CDR3 is made up of 15 amino acids. V lost 4 bases and J 5 bases, leaving 14 bases between the germline ends. Germline loops: CDR1 SGHNT, CDR2 YENEEA. The CDR3 spells CASSSRKGRTGELFF. Written as DNA, the CDR3 is TGTGCCAGCAGCTCCCGCAAGGGGAGGACCGGGGAGCTGTTTTTT.

The CDR3 protein is CASSLIGGRTDTQYF. The DNA for the CDR3 is TGTGCCAGCAGCTTAATCGGCGGCCGCACAGATACGCAGTATTTT. The chain employs TRBV7-7 and TRBJ2-3; D call uncertain. Trimming left V 2 bases short and J 1 base short, with 10 bases between. Germline CDR1 is SSHAT and CDR2 is FNYEAQ (reference sequence). CDR3 length: 15 residues.

The chain carries TRBV4-2 and TRBJ1-2; 7 bases map to TRBD1. V trimming: 10 bases; J trimming: 2 bases; junction bases outside the gene matches: 7. CDR3 length: 13 amino acids. Germline CDR1 LGHNA, CDR2 YNFKEQ. In DNA form, the CDR3 reads TGTGCCACCAGGGACAGTGTGAACTATGGCTACACCTTC. Its protein is CATRDSVNYGYTF.

A few counts support this clone. This sequence joins TRBV4-2 and TRBJ1-1; D gene ambiguous. Per germline, CDR1 LGHNA and CDR2 YNFKEQ. The CDR3 has 16 residues. V lost 0 bases and J 2 bases, leaving 13 bases between the germline ends. The CDR3 region has the DNA TGTGCCAGCAGCCAAGATATTCGGGGAGGAAACACTGAAGCTTTCTTT. Translation: CASSQDIRGGNTEAFF.

The gene calls are TRBV18 and TRBJ1-4; D gene unclear. Germline CDR1 is KGHSH and CDR2 is LQKENI. Trimming took 5 bases from V and 8 from J, leaving 18 bases between them. This CDR3 comprises 15 residues. This CDR3 is CASSSVRNPGEKLFF. The CDR3 DNA is TGTGCCAGCTCATCCGTAAGAAATCCGGGAGAAAAACTGTTTTTT.

The V and J genes are TRBV28 and TRBJ1-1; D call uncertain. The CDR3 extends over 18 amino acids. Germline V gene data show CDR1 as MDHEN and CDR2 as SYDVKM. Trimming stripped 6 bases from V and 0 bases from J, with 23 bases between. The CDR3 reads CASSPPLTRRRMNTEAFF. The CDR3 nucleotides are TGTGCCAGCAGCCCGCCCCTTACACGGAGGCGAATGAACACTGAAGCTTTCTTT.

V usage is TRBV6-6 and J usage is TRBJ1-2; 11 nucleotides agree with TRBD1. In germline, CDR1 is MNHNY, CDR2 SVGAGI (reference sequence). CDR3 size: 17 residues. The V and J ends lost 6 bases and 0 bases, in that order; junction bases with no gene match: 9. This CDR3 reads CASSRNRDRGSNYGYTF. The CDR3 bases are TGTGCCAGCAGCCGAAACCGGGACAGGGGGTCTAACTATGGCTACACCTTC.

The chain has TRBV11-2 and TRBJ2-7; 11 bases agree with TRBD2. Germline CDR1 SGHAT, CDR2 FQNNGV. The V segment lost 5 bases and the J segment 2 bases; nucleotides outside the gene matches: 5. The CDR3 totals 15 residues. The CDR3 region is CASSATSGGTYEQYF. For the CDR3, the DNA is TGTGCCAGCAGCGCAACTAGCGGGGGCACCTACGAGCAGTACTTC.